This TCR beta chain emerged from a study of CXCR3-negative and CXCR3-positive naive CD8 T cells. Background on the study: The study obtained 120 million to 150 million TRB reads, about 1.5 +/- 0.3 million per library.

UMI labels and 5' RACE were used to prepare the TRB cDNA libraries. TCRdb re-called the 5' RACE reads and catalogs CDR3 proteins one per entry, DNA excluded. This repertoire includes 130,000 to 150,000 distinct CDR3 sequences. Details on this clonotype: Its antigen is not identified.

Study-wide results and limits: The study found comparably high diversity in both naive subsets and much lower diversity in memory CD8+ cells. CXCR3-positive naive cells carried more hydrophobic TRB CDR3s than CXCR3-negative ones. For the naive subsets, surface CD5 was similar, and TCR strength was inferred from TRB CDR3 properties.

The CDR3 contains 13 residues. In germline, CDR1 is MNHEY, CDR2 SVGAGI. The chain couples TRBV6-5 to TRBJ1-1. The specimen was naive CXCR3+ CD8+ T cells from blood. Subset specified: CD45RO-CCR7+CD27+CD95- naive CD8+ T cells expressing CXCR3 (TNR3+). This sequence was found in a human donor in good health. Some clones in this sample may be carry-over from other donors' samples. CDR3 sequence: CASSVVVNTEAFF.